This T cell receptor (beta chain) was retrieved from a study of CD8 T cells in ankylosing spondylitis. Molecular-barcoded quantitative 5'-RACE produced these TCR beta libraries. TCRdb passed the 5' RACE reads through MiXCR, listing each CDR3 protein once. The repertoire holds 200,000 to 300,000 distinct CDR3 sequences, with 10% to 13% as singletons. This clonotype was seen many times. Trimming removed 0 bases from V and 6 bases from J; junction bases left unmatched: 9. Germline CDR1 reads SGHRS; CDR2 reads YFSETQ. CDR3 length: 17 amino acids. The rearrangement joins TRBV5-1 to TRBJ2-2, with 9 bases fitting TRBD2. The sequenced material came from blood, either unsorted or a sorted T cell fraction (not recorded which). The origin of this receptor is a male donor with ankylosing spondylitis or in good health (not recorded which). CDR3 in DNA: TGCGCCAGCAGCTTGGCCGCTAGCGGGAACCCAGCCGGGGAGCTGTTTTTT. Protein sequence: CASSLAASGNPAGELFF.